What follows are 10 T cell receptor beta chains derived from one specimen sequenced in a study of blood T cell repertoires in COVID-19. Assay: immunoSEQ multiplex PCR; the TCRdb copy retains only in-frame clones and omits some. This table holds about 220,000 clones, 85% to 90% found once. Sequencing input: PBMCs or T cells enriched from blood (not recorded which). The origin of the receptors is a woman under 30 in a cohort exposed to, infected with or recovered from COVID-19 (not recorded which).

The chain links TRBV2 to TRBJ1-6, with D hard to call. The CDR3 has 15 residues. V lost 4 bases, J lost 0 bases, and 7 bases lay in between. Germline V gene data show CDR1 as SNHLY and CDR2 as FYNNEI. CDR3 nucleotides: TGTGCCAGCAGTGTTGGGAGCTCCTATAATTCACCCCTCCACTTT. It specifies CASSVGSSYNSPLHF.

A single count supports this clone. The chain couples TRBV19 to TRBJ2-3; 10 bases line up with TRBD1. This CDR3 spans 17 amino acids. Germline-derived CDR1 and CDR2 are LNHDA and SQIVND (reference sequence). With V trimmed by 4 bases and J by 1 base, 8 bases remained unmatched. The CDR3 nucleotides read TGTGCCAGTAGTACCACGCCCGGGACAGGGGGCACAGATACGCAGTATTTT. Translating it yields CASSTTPGTGGTDTQYF.

V and J are TRBV24-1 and TRBJ1-1; weak D call: TRBD1 (6 bases). CDR3 length: 13 residues. V lost 6 bases, J lost 11 bases, and 18 bases lay in between. CDR1 and CDR2 from the germline V gene are KGHDR and SFDVKD. The chain's CDR3 is CATSPRGGDEAFF. The CDR3 DNA reads TGTGCCACCAGTCCTCGGGGGGGCGACGAGGCTTTCTTT.

The chain couples TRBV27 to TRBJ1-2; TRBD1 might be the D (6 bases). V lost 1 base to trimming and J lost 4 bases, with 16 bases between them. CDR3 length: 16 amino acids. Germline CDR1 and CDR2: MNHEY and SMNVEV (reference sequence). CDR3 residues: CASSLYRVHSVYGYTF. For the CDR3, the DNA is TGTGCCAGCAGTTTATACAGGGTGCACTCGGTCTATGGCTACACCTTC.

This clone came up once. The chain uses TRBV27 and TRBJ2-7, with D possibly being TRBD1 (6 bases). Germline CDR1 and CDR2: MNHEY and SMNVEV (reference sequence). This CDR3 has 14 amino acids. V was trimmed by 6 bases and J by 6 bases, leaving 18 bases between them. CDR3: CASSRDRNSGEQYF. The CDR3 DNA is TGTGCCAGCAGCCGAGACAGGAATTCTGGCGAGCAGTACTTC.

The rearrangement links TRBV2 to TRBJ1-4; D is unclear. V shed 8 bases and J shed 4 bases, with 8 bases lying between them. The CDR3 is 12 residues long. Germline CDR1 is SNHLY and CDR2 is FYNNEI. CDR3 protein: CASERDNEKLFF. Written as DNA, the CDR3 is TGTGCCAGCGAACGGGATAATGAAAAACTGTTTTTT. The entire variable domain, with the rest obtained from reference TRBV2 and TRBJ1-4, is as follows: EPEVTQTPSHQVTQMGQEVILRCVPISNHLYFYWYRQILGQKVEFLVSFYNNEISEKSEIFDDQFSVERPDGSNFTLKIRSTKLEDSAMYFCASERDNEKLFFGSGTQLSVL.

The chain couples TRBV6-5 to TRBJ1-1, with D possibly being TRBD1 (5 bases). Trimming removed 4 bases from V and 0 bases from J, with 9 bases in between. The CDR3 is 14 amino acids. Germline CDR1 reads MNHEY; CDR2 reads SVGAGI. The CDR3 sequence is CASSSQGLNTEAFF. As DNA, the CDR3 is TGTGCCAGCAGTTCCCAGGGCTTGAACACTGAAGCTTTCTTT.

The rearrangement joins TRBV27 to TRBJ2-1; a weak D match, TRBD2 (7 bases). Germline V CDR1 and CDR2: MNHEY, SMNVEV (reference sequence). The CDR3 extends over 16 amino acids. V lost 6 bases and J 0 bases, leaving 15 bases between the germline ends. DNA of the CDR3: TGTGCCAGCAGAGGGGGGGGGTTGAGCTCCTACAATGAGCAGTTCTTC. The encoded protein is CASRGGGLSSYNEQFF.

This rearrangement joins TRBV5-4 to TRBJ1-2, with a tentative D call TRBD1 (6 bases). Germline-derived CDR1 and CDR2 are SGHNT and YYREEE (reference sequence). V dropped 5 bases and J dropped 8 bases, with 19 bases sitting between them. The CDR3 is made up of 14 amino acids. Here the CDR3 DNA reads TGTGCCAGCAGAGTACAGCGGGGGCTGGAGGGCTACACCTTC. It translates to CASRVQRGLEGYTF.

The V call is TRBV21-1, the J call TRBJ2-4; the DNA was not compared with TRBD2, the D call given in the table. TRBV21-1 is deemed a pseudogene. The CDR3 is 20 residues long. CDR3: CASSPPTGLAGELAKNIQYF. The CDR3, as DNA: TGTGCCAGCAGCCCCCCAACGGGGCTAGCGGGAGAGCTAGCCAAAAACATTCAGTACTTC.